Sequencing of this T cell receptor (beta chain) was carried out in a study of T cells in Graves' hyperthyroidism and ophthalmopathy. General observations from the study: Blood held most thyroid clonotypes expanded above 0.001 frequency.

The investigators amplified TCR beta CDR3 regions from RNA transcripts. A first-round RT-PCR of the TCR CDR3 used the HTBI primer set. TCRdb passed the multiplex PCR reads through MiXCR, listing each CDR3 protein once. The data hold roughly 420,000 distinct CDR3 sequences, with 15% to 17% observed a single time. The germline gives CDR1 MNHEY, CDR2 SMNVEV (reference sequence). This CDR3 comprises 17 residues. V lost 6 bases and J 0 bases, leaving 18 bases between the germline ends. Researchers barred patients who had uncontrolled infection, other autoimmune disease, pregnancy or lactation. This clonotype showed up many times. Its specificity is not known.

The material sequenced was blood. This TCR was recovered from a woman aged 18-29 years with Graves' hyperthyroidism. V gene TRBV27 combines with J gene TRBJ2-1; no reliable D call. The CDR3 loop is CASRQESGFHSYNEQFF. In DNA, the CDR3 is TGTGCCAGCAGACAAGAGTCCGGATTCCACTCCTACAATGAGCAGTTCTTC.